A single sample gave rise to the 25 T cell receptor beta chains below, sequenced in a study of blood T cell repertoires in COVID-19. TCRdb's table, derived via immunoSEQ multiplex PCR, lists solely in-frame clones and lacks some. Here the sample spans approximately 220,000 clones, approximately 85% being singletons. Sequencing was done on a sample of peripheral blood. The origin of the receptors is a woman in her seventies with acute or convalescent COVID-19.

The chain carries TRBV5-1 and TRBJ2-7, with D maybe TRBD1 (5 bases). V lost 0 bases and J lost 5, with 6 bases in between. Germline V gene sequence: CDR1 SGHRS, CDR2 YFSETQ. The CDR3 is made up of 12 amino acids. The CDR3 region has the DNA TGCGCCAGCAGCTTGGAGGGGAACGAGCAGTACTTC. Amino acids: CASSLEGNEQYF.

This chain links TRBV5-1 with TRBJ2-2; perhaps TRBD1 as D (6 bases). This CDR3 is built from 13 residues. The germline gives CDR1 SGHRS, CDR2 YFSETQ. V was pared by 2 bases and J by 5 bases, with 7 bases between. For the CDR3, the DNA is TGCGCCAGCAGCTTACAGGGTACCGGGGAGCTGTTTTTT. Translating gives CASSLQGTGELFF.

V is TRBV7-8 and J is TRBJ1-3, with D tentatively TRBD1 (6 bases). Between the trimmed V and J ends, which lost 4 bases and 0 bases, there was a span of 10 bases. Germline CDR1 is SGHVS and CDR2 is FQNEAQ. The CDR3 loop spans 15 amino acids. For the CDR3, the DNA is TGTGCCAGCAGCTCCTACAGGGTCTCTGGAAACACCATATATTTT. Translating it yields CASSSYRVSGNTIYF.

Points on this clone: A junction boundary mismatches the germline segment, possibly from a read error. The chain combines TRBV5-1 with TRBJ2-7, with 7 bases that match TRBD1. The CDR3 is 13 amino acids. Germline V gene data show CDR1 as SGHRS and CDR2 as YFSETQ. CDR3 nucleotides: TGCGCCAGCAGTTTGGGGACAGACTACGAGCAGTACTTC. Translation gives CASSLGTDYEQYF. The full variable domain, completed using reference TRBV5-1 and TRBJ2-7, is KAGVTQTPRYLIKTRGQQVTLSCSPISGHRSVSWYQQTPGQGLQFLFEYFSETQRNKGNFPGRFSGRQFSNSRSEMNVSTLELGDSALYLCASSLGTDYEQYFGPGTRLTVT.

V and J are TRBV19 and TRBJ2-2; a weak D match, TRBD2 (5 bases). Trimming removed 6 bases at V and 3 bases at J, with 11 bases between. The CDR3 has 14 amino acids. Looked up from germline, CDR1 is LNHDA and CDR2 is SQIVND (reference sequence). The CDR3 here is CASRAVEDTGELFF. The CDR3 bases are TGTGCCAGTAGAGCGGTAGAGGACACCGGGGAGCTGTTTTTT.

The chain couples TRBV2 to TRBJ2-7, with 12 nucleotides matching TRBD2. In germline, CDR1 is SNHLY, CDR2 FYNNEI. The CDR3 is 15 residues long. V trimming: 7 bases; J trimming: 1 base; junction bases outside the gene matches: 5. The CDR3 protein is CASNLAGGSSYEQYF. CDR3 nucleotide sequence: TGTGCCAGCAATCTAGCGGGGGGGTCTTCCTACGAGCAGTACTTC.

This chain joins TRBV24-1 and TRBJ2-2; 8 bases align to TRBD2. The CDR3 is 14 amino acids. V lost 8 bases and J lost 1; bases outside the gene matches: 2. Germline values: CDR1 KGHDR, CDR2 SFDVKD. Here the CDR3 DNA reads TGTGCCACCACGGGGGGGGTGAACACCGGGGAGCTGTTTTTT. Its translation: CATTGGVNTGELFF.

This clone has only a few counts. The chain couples TRBV21-1 to TRBJ2-7; the table's D call TRBD2 went unverified against the DNA. TRBV21-1 is described as a pseudogene. This CDR3 is 16 amino acids long. CDR3 DNA: TGTGCCAGCAGCAAAACAGGAGCTAGCGGGGGCTACGAGCAGTACTTC. Protein sequence: CASSKTGASGGYEQYF.

The chain combines TRBV3-1 (or the pseudogene TRBV3-2) with TRBJ1-4; D remains unclear. V was shortened by 0 bases and J by 0 bases, with 8 bases between the two germline ends. Looked up from germline, CDR1 is LGHDT and CDR2 is YNNKEL (reference sequence). CDR3 size: 16 residues. The CDR3 loop reads CASSQDLVATNEKLFF. The CDR3 DNA reads TGTGCCAGCAGCCAAGATCTTGTTGCAACTAATGAAAAACTGTTTTTT.

The chain links TRBV6-1 to TRBJ2-2, with TRBD2 as a possible D gene (5 bases). Germline values: CDR1 MNHNS, CDR2 SASEGT. CDR3 size: 17 residues. Deletions cut 1 base from V and 4 bases from J, with 16 bases between. Here the CDR3 DNA reads TGTGCCAGCAGTGAAGGGCCCAGCGGACTCATCACCGGGGAGCTGTTTTTT. Translation gives CASSEGPSGLITGELFF.

The chain combines TRBV3-1 (or the pseudogene TRBV3-2) with TRBJ1-1, with a possible D match to TRBD1 (6 bases). Germline V gives CDR1 LGHDT, CDR2 YNNKEL (reference sequence). Trimming took off 0 bases at V and 1 base at J, with 9 bases between the two ends. The CDR3 sequence is 15 residues long. The CDR3 DNA follows: TGTGCCAGCAGCCAAGAGGGACATAGGAACACTGAAGCTTTCTTT. It encodes CASSQEGHRNTEAFF.

The chain recombines TRBV14 with TRBJ2-3, with TRBD1 matching 7 bases. The CDR3 runs 12 residues. The V gene's germline CDR1 is SGHDN and CDR2 FVKESK. Trimming removed 4 bases from V and 9 bases from J; junction bases left unmatched: 4. The CDR3: CASSRLTGTQYF. The CDR3 bases are TGTGCCAGCAGCCGATTGACAGGGACGCAGTATTTT. The full variable domain, with the rest looked up from reference TRBV14 and TRBJ2-3, is EAGVTQFPSHSVIEKGQTVTLRCDPISGHDNLYWYRRVMGKEIKFLLHFVKESKQDESGMPNNRFLAERTGGTYSTLKVQPAELEDSGVYFCASSRLTGTQYFGPGTRLTVL.

The genes are TRBV19 and TRBJ1-1, with a tentative D call TRBD1 (5 bases). Germline V gives CDR1 LNHDA, CDR2 SQIVND (reference sequence). The germline V and J ends were trimmed by 8 bases and 3 bases, with 25 bases remaining between them. The CDR3 runs to 17 residues. CDR3 bases: TGTGCCAGTGCCTTATCCCTCCCTCAGGGATGGGACACTGAAGCTTTCTTT. This encodes CASALSLPQGWDTEAFF.

The chain uses TRBV7-2 and TRBJ2-5; 10 bases agree with TRBD2. V shed 6 bases and J 13 bases; nucleotides not matched to a gene: 14. The CDR3 extends over 14 amino acids. The V gene's germline CDR1 is SGHTA and CDR2 FQGNSA. CDR3 sequence (DNA): TGTGCCAGCAGACCCGCTAGCGGGGGAGGACATTGGTACTTC. Translating it yields CASRPASGGGHWYF.

The chain carries TRBV6-5 and TRBJ2-1; tentatively, D is TRBD1 (6 bases). The CDR3 has 13 residues. Trimming stripped 2 bases from V and 14 bases from J, with 16 bases between. CDR1 is MNHEY and CDR2 is SVGAGI in the germline V gene. The CDR3 DNA reads TGTGCCAGCAGTTACGGGACAAGGGGAGTGGAGTTCTTC. Protein sequence: CASSYGTRGVEFF.

This chain uses TRBV7-9 with TRBJ1-2; D gene unclear. In germline, CDR1 is SEHNR, CDR2 FQNEAQ (reference sequence). V was cut by 3 bases and J by 2 bases, with 7 bases left in between. The CDR3 consists of 13 residues. CDR3 nucleotides: TGTGCCAGCAGCTTCACAGTGAACTATGGCTACACCTTC. Its translation is CASSFTVNYGYTF.

This clone was found once. This chain links TRBV6-2 or TRBV6-3 with TRBJ1-1, with D unclear. The CDR3 spans 11 residues. Germline lookup yields CDR1 MNHEY and CDR2 SVGEGT. V gave up 4 bases and J gave up 7 bases, with 7 bases separating them. The DNA for the CDR3 is TGTGCCAGCAGTTCCTATAATGAAGCTTTCTTT. Residues: CASSSYNEAFF.

Only one count was recorded for this clone. V is TRBV18 and J is TRBJ1-1; perhaps TRBD1 as D (6 bases). The length of the CDR3 is 14 residues. Germline CDR1 and CDR2: KGHSH and LQKENI. V was shortened by 3 bases and J by 4 bases, with 12 bases between the two germline ends. The CDR3 DNA sequence: TGTGCCAGCTCACCCTCCACAGGGACCACTGAAGCTTTCTTT. Its protein product is CASSPSTGTTEAFF. The full variable domain, completed using reference TRBV18 and TRBJ1-1, is NAGVMQNPRHLVRRRGQEARLRCSPMKGHSHVYWYRQLPEEGLKFMVYLQKENIIDESGMPKERFSAEFPKEGPSILRIQQVVRGDSAAYFCASSPSTGTTEAFFGQGTRLTVV.

The chain employs TRBV7-2 and TRBJ2-5, with 8 bases aligning to TRBD2. In germline, CDR1 is SGHTA, CDR2 FQGNSA. V shed 7 bases and J 5 bases; nucleotides not matched to a gene: 9. This CDR3 has 14 residues. The DNA for the CDR3 is TGTGCCAGCACCCCTCGGGGGGGCCTGGAGACCCAGTACTTC. It codes for CASTPRGGLETQYF.

The chain employs TRBV5-1 and TRBJ2-2; D unclear. The CDR3 extends over 11 amino acids. V lost 10 bases, J lost 0 bases, and 4 bases lay in between. Germline V gene data show CDR1 as SGHRS and CDR2 as YFSETQ. The CDR3 nucleotides read TGCGCCTCGGCGAACACCGGGGAGCTGTTTTTT. This codes for CASANTGELFF.

J is TRBJ2-7 and V is TRBV5-4; D not resolved. This CDR3 contains 15 residues. CDR1 and CDR2 from the germline V gene are SGHNT and YYREEE (reference sequence). Trimming pared 3 bases from V and 3 bases from J, leaving 16 bases between. CDR3 sequence (DNA): TGTGCCAGCAGCTCCGGTGTTGTCCCTAACTACGAGCAGTACTTC. This codes for CASSSGVVPNYEQYF.

The gene calls are TRBV28 and TRBJ1-6; a weak D match, TRBD1 (6 bases). Germline V gene sequence: CDR1 MDHEN, CDR2 SYDVKM. Trimming stripped 5 bases from V and 7 bases from J, with 18 bases between. This CDR3 is built from 16 residues. The CDR3 bases are TGTGCCAGCAGTCCACAAATGGGACATTACAATTCACCCCTCCACTTT. Translation gives CASSPQMGHYNSPLHF.

The V and J genes are TRBV5-1 and TRBJ1-5; 7 bases are shared with TRBD1. CDR1 and CDR2 (germline): SGHRS, YFSETQ. The CDR3 loop spans 15 amino acids. J lost 7 bases, V lost 3 bases, and 10 bases had no gene match. The chain's CDR3 is CASSWDAGGGQPQHF. DNA of the CDR3: TGCGCCAGCAGCTGGGATGCAGGGGGTGGACAGCCCCAGCATTTT. The full variable domain, in which reference TRBV5-1 and TRBJ1-5 provide the parts outside the CDR3, is KAGVTQTPRYLIKTRGQQVTLSCSPISGHRSVSWYQQTPGQGLQFLFEYFSETQRNKGNFPGRFSGRQFSNSRSEMNVSTLELGDSALYLCASSWDAGGGQPQHFGDGTRLSIL.

V gene TRBV2 combines with J gene TRBJ1-5, with 7 positions matching TRBD1. After removal of 6 bases from V and 2 bases from J, the junction contained 7 bases not matched to a gene. Germline CDR1 SNHLY, CDR2 FYNNEI. The CDR3 is 15 amino acids. The CDR3 protein is CASRGRQGGNQPQHF. In DNA form, the CDR3 reads TGTGCCAGCAGAGGCCGACAGGGTGGCAATCAGCCCCAGCATTTT.

This chain links TRBV6-5 with TRBJ1-3; 7 nucleotides align to TRBD1. CDR1 and CDR2 from the germline V gene are MNHEY and SVGAGI. Trimming removed 5 bases from V and 10 bases from J; junction bases left unmatched: 11. The CDR3 covers 14 residues. The CDR3 nucleotides read TGTGCCAGCAGTACCGGGACAGTCTTTGGGACCATATATTTT. Translation gives CASSTGTVFGTIYF.